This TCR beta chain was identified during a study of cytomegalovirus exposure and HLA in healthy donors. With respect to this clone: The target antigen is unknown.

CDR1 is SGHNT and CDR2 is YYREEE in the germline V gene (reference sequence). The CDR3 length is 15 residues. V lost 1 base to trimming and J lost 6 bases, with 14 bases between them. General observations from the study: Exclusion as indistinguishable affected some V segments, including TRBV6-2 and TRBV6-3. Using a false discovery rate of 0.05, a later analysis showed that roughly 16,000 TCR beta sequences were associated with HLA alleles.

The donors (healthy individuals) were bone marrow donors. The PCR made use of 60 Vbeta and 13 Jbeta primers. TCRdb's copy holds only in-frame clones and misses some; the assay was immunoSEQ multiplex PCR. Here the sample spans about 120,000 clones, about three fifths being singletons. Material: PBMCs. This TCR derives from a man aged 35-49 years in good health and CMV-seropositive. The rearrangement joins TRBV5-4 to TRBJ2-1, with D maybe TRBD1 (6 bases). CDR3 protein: CASSLRGQPPNEQFF. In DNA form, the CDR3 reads TGTGCCAGCAGCTTGAGAGGACAGCCTCCCAATGAGCAGTTCTTC.